This T cell receptor beta chain was identified in a study of T cells in Graves' hyperthyroidism and ophthalmopathy. Whole-study findings and limits: Model predictions of ophthalmopathy came a median approximately 6.2 months before onset.

The germline gives CDR1 SGHKS, CDR2 YYEKEE (reference sequence). V was clipped by 0 bases and J by 4 bases, with 8 bases between them. The CDR3 contains 14 residues. RNA transcripts served as the template for amplifying TCR beta CDR3 regions. RT-PCR in the first round (using the HTBI primer set) targeted the TCR CDR3. TCRdb re-called the multiplex PCR reads with MiXCR, one entry per CDR3 protein. This table holds about 360,000 distinct CDR3 sequences, roughly 13% found once. This clonotype was counted a few times. The antigen is undetermined. It was considered stable Graves' hyperthyroidism when ophthalmopathy did not progress within 18 months. Diagnoses rested on clinical symptoms, serum thyroxine and TRAb, thyroid ultrasound and orbital computed tomography. PBMCs were collected from an approximately 10 ml volume of fresh peripheral blood.

The clonotype originates from a woman in her late teens or twenties with Graves' hyperthyroidism. J is TRBJ2-1 and V is TRBV5-5, with D hard to call. Sequences were obtained from blood. In DNA, the CDR3 is TGTGCCAGCAGCTTGGAGAGGAATTACAATGAGCAGTTCTTC. It yields the protein CASSLERNYNEQFF. The variable domain in full, with the rest retrieved from reference TRBV5-5 and TRBJ2-1, is DAGVTQSPTHLIKTRGQQVTLRCSPISGHKSVSWYQQVLGQGPQFIFQYYEKEERGRGNFPDRFSARQFPNYSSELNVNALLLGDSALYLCASSLERNYNEQFFGPGTRLTVL.